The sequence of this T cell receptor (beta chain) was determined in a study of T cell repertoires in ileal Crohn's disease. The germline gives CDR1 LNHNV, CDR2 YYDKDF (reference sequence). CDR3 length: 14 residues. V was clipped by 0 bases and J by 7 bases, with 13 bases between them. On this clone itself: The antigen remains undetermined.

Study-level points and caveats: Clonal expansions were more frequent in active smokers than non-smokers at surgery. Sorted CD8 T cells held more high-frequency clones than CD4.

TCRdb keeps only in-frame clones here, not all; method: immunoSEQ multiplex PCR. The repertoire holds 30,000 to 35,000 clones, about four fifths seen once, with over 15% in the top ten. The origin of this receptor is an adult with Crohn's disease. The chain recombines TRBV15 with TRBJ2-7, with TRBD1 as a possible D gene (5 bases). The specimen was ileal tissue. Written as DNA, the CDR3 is TGTGCCACCAGCAGAGATCAGGGTGGGTTGGAGCAGTACTTC. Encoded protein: CATSRDQGGLEQYF.